This T cell receptor beta chain was obtained from a study of cytomegalovirus exposure and HLA in healthy donors. Study-wide findings and caveats: Presence/absence analyses supposed approximately even sequencing depth among donors. V- and J-gene trimming in TCR beta was tied to a missense DCLRE1C variant by an analysis performed later.

Primers for the PCR totalled 60 Vbeta and 13 Jbeta. TCRdb's copy holds only in-frame clones and misses some; the assay was immunoSEQ multiplex PCR. This sample has about 150,000 clones, with around two thirds found just once. The CDR3 sequence is 20 residues long. In germline, CDR1 is WSHSY, CDR2 SAAADI. Trimming cost V 5 bases and J 1 base; bases outside gene matches: 21. About this clone: The antigen is unknown.

This clonotype was obtained from a young man in good health and CMV-seropositive. J is TRBJ2-7 and V is TRBV10-2, with TRBD2 identical over 9 bases. Specimen: PBMCs. CDR3 amino acids: CASSNTIVGTSFEVSYEQYF. The CDR3 region has the DNA TGCGCCAGCAGTAACACGATAGTGGGGACTAGCTTCGAGGTATCCTACGAGCAGTACTTC.